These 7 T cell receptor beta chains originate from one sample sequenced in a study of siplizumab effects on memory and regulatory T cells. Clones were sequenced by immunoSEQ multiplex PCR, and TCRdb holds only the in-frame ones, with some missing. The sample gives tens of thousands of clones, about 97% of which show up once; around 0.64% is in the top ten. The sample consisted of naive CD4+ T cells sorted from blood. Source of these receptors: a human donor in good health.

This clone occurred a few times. The CDR3 DNA sequence: TGTGCCAGCACTCCCGGGACAGGGAACACTGAAGCTTTCTTT. Residues: CASTPGTGNTEAFF. This chain connects TRBV6-1 to TRBJ1-1, with 8 bases fitting TRBD1. The CDR3 has 14 amino acids. CDR1 and CDR2 (germline): MNHNS, SASEGT. J gave up 1 base and V 7 bases, and 5 bases lay outside the gene matches.

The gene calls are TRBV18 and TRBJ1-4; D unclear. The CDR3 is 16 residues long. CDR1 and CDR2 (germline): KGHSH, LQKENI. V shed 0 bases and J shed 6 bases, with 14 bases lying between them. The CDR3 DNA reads TGTGCCAGCTCACCACCCGGTGTGATAAAGTATGAAAAACTGTTTTTT. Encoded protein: CASSPPGVIKYEKLFF.

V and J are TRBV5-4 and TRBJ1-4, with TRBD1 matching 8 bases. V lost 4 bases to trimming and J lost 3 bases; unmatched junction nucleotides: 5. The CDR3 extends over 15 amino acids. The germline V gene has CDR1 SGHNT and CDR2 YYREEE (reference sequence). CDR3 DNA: TGTGCCAGCAGCCAACAGGGGGTTGCTAATGAAAAACTGTTTTTT. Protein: CASSQQGVANEKLFF.

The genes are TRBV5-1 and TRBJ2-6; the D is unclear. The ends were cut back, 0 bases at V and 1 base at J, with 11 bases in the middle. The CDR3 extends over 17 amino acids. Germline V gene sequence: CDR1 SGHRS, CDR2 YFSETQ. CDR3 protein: CASSLAGSLSGANVLTF. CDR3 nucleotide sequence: TGCGCCAGCAGCTTGGCCGGGTCGCTATCTGGGGCCAACGTCCTGACTTTC.

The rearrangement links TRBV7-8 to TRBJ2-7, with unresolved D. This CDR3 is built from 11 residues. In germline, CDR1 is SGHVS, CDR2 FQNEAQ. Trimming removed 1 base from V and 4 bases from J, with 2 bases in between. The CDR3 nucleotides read TGTGCCAGCAGCTTAGTTTACGAGCAGTACTTC. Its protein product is CASSLVYEQYF.

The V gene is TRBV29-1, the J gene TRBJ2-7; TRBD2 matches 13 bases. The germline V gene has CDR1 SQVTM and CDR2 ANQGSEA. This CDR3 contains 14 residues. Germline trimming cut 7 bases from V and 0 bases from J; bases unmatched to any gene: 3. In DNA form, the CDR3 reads TGCAGCGCCCGACTAGCGGGAGGCTCCTACGAGCAGTACTTC. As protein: CSARLAGGSYEQYF.

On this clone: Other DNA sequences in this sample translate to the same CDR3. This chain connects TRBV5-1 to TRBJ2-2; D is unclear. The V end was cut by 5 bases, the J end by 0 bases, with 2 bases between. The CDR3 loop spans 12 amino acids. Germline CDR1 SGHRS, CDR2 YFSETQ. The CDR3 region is CASSPNTGELFF. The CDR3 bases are TGCGCCAGCAGTCCGAACACCGGGGAGCTGTTTTTT. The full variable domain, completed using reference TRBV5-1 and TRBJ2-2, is KAGVTQTPRYLIKTRGQQVTLSCSPISGHRSVSWYQQTPGQGLQFLFEYFSETQRNKGNFPGRFSGRQFSNSRSEMNVSTLELGDSALYLCASSPNTGELFFGEGSRLTVL.